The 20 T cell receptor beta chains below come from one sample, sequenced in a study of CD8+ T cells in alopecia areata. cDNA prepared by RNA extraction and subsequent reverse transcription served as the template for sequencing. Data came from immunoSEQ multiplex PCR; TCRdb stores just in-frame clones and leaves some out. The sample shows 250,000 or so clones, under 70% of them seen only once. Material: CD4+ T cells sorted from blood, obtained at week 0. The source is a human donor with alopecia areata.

For the CDR3, the DNA is TGCAGCGTTGATCAGAGGGAAGGATCCGAAGCTTTCTTT. This encodes CSVDQREGSEAFF. This chain connects TRBV29-1 to TRBJ1-1; D is unresolved. The CDR3 is made up of 13 amino acids. Trimming took off 3 bases at V and 8 bases at J, with 16 bases between the two ends. The germline V gene has CDR1 SQVTM and CDR2 ANQGSEA.

The CDR3 DNA follows: TGTGCCAGCAGCCGCAGGTCCGGGACAGACGACTACGAGCAGTACTTC. Residues: CASSRRSGTDDYEQYF. The J gene is TRBJ2-7, the V gene TRBV27; 7 bases match TRBD1. V trimming: 6 bases; J trimming: 3 bases; junction bases outside the gene matches: 14. Germline-derived CDR1 and CDR2 are MNHEY and SMNVEV (reference sequence). CDR3 length equals 16 residues.

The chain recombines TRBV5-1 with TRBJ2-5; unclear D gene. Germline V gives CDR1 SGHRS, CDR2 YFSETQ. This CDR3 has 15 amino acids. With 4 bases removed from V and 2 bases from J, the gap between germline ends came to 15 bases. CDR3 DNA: TGCGCCAGCAGCCACCTCTCCGCGAATCAAGAGACCCAGTACTTC. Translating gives CASSHLSANQETQYF.

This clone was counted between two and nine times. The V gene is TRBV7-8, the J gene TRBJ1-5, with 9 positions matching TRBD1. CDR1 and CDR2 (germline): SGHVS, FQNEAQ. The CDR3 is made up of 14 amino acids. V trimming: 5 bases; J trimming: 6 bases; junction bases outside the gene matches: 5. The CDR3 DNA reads TGTGCCAGCAGCACTAGGGACAGGGTTCAGCCCCAGCATTTT. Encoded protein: CASSTRDRVQPQHF. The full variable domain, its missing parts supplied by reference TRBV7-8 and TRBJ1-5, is GAGVSQSPRYKVAKRGQDVALRCDPISGHVSLFWYQQALGQGPEFLTYFQNEAQLDKSGLPSDRFFAERPEGSVSTLKIQRTQQEDSAVYLCASSTRDRVQPQHFGDGTRLSIL.

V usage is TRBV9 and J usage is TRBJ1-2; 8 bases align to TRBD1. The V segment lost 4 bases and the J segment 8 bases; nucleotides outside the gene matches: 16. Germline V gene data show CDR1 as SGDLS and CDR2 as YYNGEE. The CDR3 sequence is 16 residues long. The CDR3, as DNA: TGTGCCAGCAGCCTACGACCAAATCAGGGGGCGAGCGGCTACACCTTC. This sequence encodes CASSLRPNQGASGYTF.

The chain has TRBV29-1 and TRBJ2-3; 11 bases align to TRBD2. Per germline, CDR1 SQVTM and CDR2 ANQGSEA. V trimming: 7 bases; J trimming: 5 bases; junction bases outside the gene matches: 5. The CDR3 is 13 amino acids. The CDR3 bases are TGCAGCGGTAGCGGGGGGGCCCAAGATACGCAGTATTTT. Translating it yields CSGSGGAQDTQYF.

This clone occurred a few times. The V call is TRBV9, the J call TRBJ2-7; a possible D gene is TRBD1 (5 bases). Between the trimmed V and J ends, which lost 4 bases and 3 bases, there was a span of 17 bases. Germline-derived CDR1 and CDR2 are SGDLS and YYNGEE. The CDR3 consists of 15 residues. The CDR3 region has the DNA TGTGCCAGCAGCTCGACCATTGATGACAGCTACGAGCAGTACTTC. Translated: CASSSTIDDSYEQYF.

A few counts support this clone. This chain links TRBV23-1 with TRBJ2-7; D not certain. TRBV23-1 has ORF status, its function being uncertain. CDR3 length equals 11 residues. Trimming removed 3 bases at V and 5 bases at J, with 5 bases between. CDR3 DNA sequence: TGCGCCAGCAGTCAGTTCGACGAGCAGTACTTC. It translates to CASSQFDEQYF.

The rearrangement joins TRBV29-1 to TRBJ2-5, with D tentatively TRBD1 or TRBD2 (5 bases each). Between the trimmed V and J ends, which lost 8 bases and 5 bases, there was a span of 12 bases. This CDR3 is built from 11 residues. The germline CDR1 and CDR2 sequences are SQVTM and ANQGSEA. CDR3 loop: CSSRGDETQYF. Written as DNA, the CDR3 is TGCAGCTCCCGGGGCGATGAGACCCAGTACTTC.

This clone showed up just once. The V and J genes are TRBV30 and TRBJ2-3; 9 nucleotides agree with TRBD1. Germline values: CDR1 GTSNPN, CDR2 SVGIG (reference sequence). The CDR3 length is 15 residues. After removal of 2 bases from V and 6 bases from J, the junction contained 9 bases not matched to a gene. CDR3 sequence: CAWSSGQGRYDTQYF. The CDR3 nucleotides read TGTGCCTGGAGTTCGGGACAGGGACGCTACGATACGCAGTATTTT.

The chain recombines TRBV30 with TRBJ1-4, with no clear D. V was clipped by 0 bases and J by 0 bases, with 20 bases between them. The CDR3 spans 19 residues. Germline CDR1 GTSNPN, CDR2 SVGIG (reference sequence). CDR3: CAWSVVSSLDWSTNEKLFF. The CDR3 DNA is TGTGCCTGGAGTGTAGTTTCGTCTTTGGACTGGTCAACTAATGAAAAACTGTTTTTT.

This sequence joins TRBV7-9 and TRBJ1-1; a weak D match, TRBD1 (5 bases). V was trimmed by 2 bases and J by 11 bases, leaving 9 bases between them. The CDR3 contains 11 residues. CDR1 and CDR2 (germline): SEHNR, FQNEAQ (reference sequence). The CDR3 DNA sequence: TGTGCCAGCAGCTTATCAGGGCAGGCTTTCTTT. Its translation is CASSLSGQAFF.

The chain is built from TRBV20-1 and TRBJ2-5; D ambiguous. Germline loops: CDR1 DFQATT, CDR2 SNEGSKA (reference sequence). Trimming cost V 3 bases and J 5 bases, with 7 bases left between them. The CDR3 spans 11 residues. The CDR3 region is CSARGLETQYF. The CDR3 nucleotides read TGCAGTGCTAGGGGCCTTGAGACCCAGTACTTC.

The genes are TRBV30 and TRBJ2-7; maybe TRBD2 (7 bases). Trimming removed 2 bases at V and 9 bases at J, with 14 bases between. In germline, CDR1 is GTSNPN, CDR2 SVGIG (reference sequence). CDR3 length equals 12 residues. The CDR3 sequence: CAWSRGGGRQYF. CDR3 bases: TGTGCCTGGAGTCGGGGAGGGGGACGGCAGTACTTC. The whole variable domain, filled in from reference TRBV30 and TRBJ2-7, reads SQTIHQWPATLVQPVGSPLSLECTVEGTSNPNLYWYRQAAGRGLQLLFYSVGIGQISSEVPQNLSASRPQDRQFILSSKKLLLSDSGFYLCAWSRGGGRQYFGPGTRLTVT.

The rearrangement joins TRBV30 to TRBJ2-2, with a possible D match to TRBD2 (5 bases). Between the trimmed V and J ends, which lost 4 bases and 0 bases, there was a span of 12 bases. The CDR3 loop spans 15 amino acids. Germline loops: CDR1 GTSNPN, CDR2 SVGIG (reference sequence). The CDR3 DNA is TGTGCCTGGAATCGGGATTTCGCGAACACCGGGGAGCTGTTTTTT. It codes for CAWNRDFANTGELFF. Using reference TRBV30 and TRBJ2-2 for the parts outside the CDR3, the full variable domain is SQTIHQWPATLVQPVGSPLSLECTVEGTSNPNLYWYRQAAGRGLQLLFYSVGIGQISSEVPQNLSASRPQDRQFILSSKKLLLSDSGFYLCAWNRDFANTGELFFGEGSRLTVL.

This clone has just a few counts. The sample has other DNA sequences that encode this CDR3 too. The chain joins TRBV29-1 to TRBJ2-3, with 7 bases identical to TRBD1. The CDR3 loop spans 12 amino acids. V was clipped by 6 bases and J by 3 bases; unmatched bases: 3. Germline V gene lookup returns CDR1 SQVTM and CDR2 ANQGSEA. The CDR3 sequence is CSVEQGTDTQYF. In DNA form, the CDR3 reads TGCAGCGTGGAACAGGGGACAGATACGCAGTATTTT.

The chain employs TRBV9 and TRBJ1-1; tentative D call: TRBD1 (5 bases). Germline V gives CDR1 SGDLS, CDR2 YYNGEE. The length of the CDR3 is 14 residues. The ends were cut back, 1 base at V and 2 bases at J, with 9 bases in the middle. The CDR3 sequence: CASSVIDSNTEAFF. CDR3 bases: TGTGCCAGCAGCGTAATAGACAGCAACACTGAAGCTTTCTTT.

The CDR3 is CASSATDTQYF. The DNA for the CDR3 is TGTGCCAGCAGCGCTACAGATACGCAGTATTTT. This chain uses TRBV11-1 with TRBJ2-3; D remains ambiguous. This CDR3 is built from 11 residues. Germline CDR1 is SGHAT and CDR2 is FQDESV (reference sequence). V was clipped by 5 bases and J by 3 bases, with 3 bases between them.

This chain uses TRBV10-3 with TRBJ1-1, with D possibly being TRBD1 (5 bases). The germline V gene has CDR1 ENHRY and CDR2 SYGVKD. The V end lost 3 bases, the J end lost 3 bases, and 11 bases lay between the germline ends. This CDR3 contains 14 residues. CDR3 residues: CAISERGTHTEAFF. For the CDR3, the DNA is TGTGCCATCAGTGAACGGGGGACCCACACTGAAGCTTTCTTT.

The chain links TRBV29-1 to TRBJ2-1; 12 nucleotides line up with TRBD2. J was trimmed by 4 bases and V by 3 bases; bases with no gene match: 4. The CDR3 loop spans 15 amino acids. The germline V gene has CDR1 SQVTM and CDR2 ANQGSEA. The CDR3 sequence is CSVDTSGGWYNEQFF. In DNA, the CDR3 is TGCAGCGTTGACACTAGCGGGGGGTGGTACAATGAGCAGTTCTTC.